This TCR beta chain is drawn from a study of blood T cell repertoires in COVID-19 (TCRdb year 2020). About the full investigation: The collaborator samples originated in the United States, Italy and Spain and spanned the acute and convalescent phases of COVID-19. The repertoires were released in a freely available public database intended as a resource for research on the immune response to SARS-CoV-2. Where HLA class I and class II types were available, the types were taken from metadata supplied by the sample provider, not from assay-based typing. The prospective study material was composed of cDNA or gDNA derived from T cells, B-cell-depleted T cells, or PBMCs. Deeply sampled blood TCRbeta repertoires from subjects exposed to, actively infected with, or recovered from COVID-19 were included in the dataset. Sample metadata almost always included a de-identified subject ID, COVID-19 status, age in years and sex. Samples were obtained from the ongoing ImmuneRACE study (first 160 participants) and from about 1,300 subjects provided by 6 global collaborators.

TCRbeta CDR3 regions were amplified from genomic DNA by means of the immunoSEQ Assay, a bias-controlled multiplex PCR. The paper's data handling went like this. The number of nucleated cells in each sample was estimated by amplification of reference gene primers within the assay. Sequence reads were collapsed and filtered to measure the absolute abundance of every unique TCRbeta CDR3 rearrangement. Productive Simpson clonality was computed per sample as the square root of Simpson's diversity index over productive rearrangements. TCRdb re-hosts the immuneACCESS table, in-frame sequences only. Its copies lack some clones; in the studies checked, an unresolved V gene accounts for under half of them, and the cause for the rest is not known. V, J and clone size reflect that table, while D and trimming were determined from the DNA. Present in this sample are about 330,000 clones, about four fifths of which were seen just once. The ten largest account for 1.2% of the sample.

Including cysteine and phenylalanine, the CDR3 has 16 amino acids. CDR3 DNA is the only sequence kept; it has 48 bases, read in frame from the first base. Germline trimming amounts to 5 bases on V and 2 bases on J, with 9 as the count of junction bases outside the gene matches. In the germline V gene (reference sequence), CDR1 corresponds to SEHNR and CDR2 to FQNEAQ. The full study reports these points: How much clinical and demographic metadata was included differed by source and by participant, and the metadata was provided uncurated.

On this clone: The specificity of this receptor is unknown. One base away there is no much larger clone; base qualities are not given.

Collaborating institutions collected whole blood in K2EDTA tubes following their own protocols. For TCRbeta analysis, collaborators shipped samples as frozen whole blood, isolated PBMCs, or DNA extracted from either of those sample types. Sequenced sample: peripheral blood. The sequence came from a woman in her forties or fifties with acute or convalescent COVID-19. This chain is built from TRBV7-9 and TRBJ1-5; TRBD1 matches 7 bases in the middle. The nucleotides are TGTGCCAGCAGCCCAAGCAGGGGGACGGGCAATCAGCCCCAGCATTTT. Protein translation: CASSPSRGTGNQPQHF.